This note documents a single T cell receptor beta chain sequence. The authors' processing: Estimates of nucleated cell counts were drawn from the amplification of reference gene primers. Profiling relied on immunoSEQ multiplex PCR, and the TCRdb table lists in-frame clones only, not all of them. V, J and clone size are taken as reported in that table, and D and trimming were inferred from the DNA itself. The sample lists under 200,000 clones, approximately 86% occurring once. These data come from a study of blood T cell repertoires in COVID-19. Turning to the study itself: Both acute and convalescent COVID-19 samples were obtained from the United States, Italy and Spain.

V was pared by 4 bases and J by 7 bases, with 12 bases of the junction left unmatched. This CDR3 is built from 16 residues. The germline V gene has CDR1 SGHDT and CDR2 YYEEEE. This TCR came from a man between 65 and 79 years old with acute or convalescent COVID-19. Source material: peripheral blood. This chain connects TRBV5-6 to TRBJ2-1; the match to TRBD2 covers 9 bases. In nucleotides, the CDR3 is TGTGCCAGCAGCCCATATAGCGGGGGCGGTGGGAATGAGCAGTTCTTC. Residues: CASSPYSGGGGNEQFF.